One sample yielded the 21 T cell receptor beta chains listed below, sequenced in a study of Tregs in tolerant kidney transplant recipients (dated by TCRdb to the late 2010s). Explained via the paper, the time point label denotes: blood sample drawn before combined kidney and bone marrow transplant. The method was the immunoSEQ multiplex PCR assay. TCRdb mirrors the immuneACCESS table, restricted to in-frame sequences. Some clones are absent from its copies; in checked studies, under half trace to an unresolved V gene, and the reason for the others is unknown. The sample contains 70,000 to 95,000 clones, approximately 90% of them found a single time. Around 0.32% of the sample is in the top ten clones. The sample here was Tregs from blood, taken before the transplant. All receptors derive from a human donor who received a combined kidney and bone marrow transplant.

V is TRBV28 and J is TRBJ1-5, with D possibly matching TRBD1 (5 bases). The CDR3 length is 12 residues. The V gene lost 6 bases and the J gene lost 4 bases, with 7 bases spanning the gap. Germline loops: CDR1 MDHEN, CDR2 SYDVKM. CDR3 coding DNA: TGTGCCAGCAGCCAGGGAAATCAGCCCCAGCATTTT. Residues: CASSQGNQPQHF.

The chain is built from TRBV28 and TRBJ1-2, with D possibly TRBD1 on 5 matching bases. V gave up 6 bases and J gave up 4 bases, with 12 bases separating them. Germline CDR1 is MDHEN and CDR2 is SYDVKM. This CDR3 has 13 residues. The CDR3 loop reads CASSDRGGYGYTF. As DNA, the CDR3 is TGTGCCAGCAGCGATAGGGGAGGCTATGGCTACACCTTC.

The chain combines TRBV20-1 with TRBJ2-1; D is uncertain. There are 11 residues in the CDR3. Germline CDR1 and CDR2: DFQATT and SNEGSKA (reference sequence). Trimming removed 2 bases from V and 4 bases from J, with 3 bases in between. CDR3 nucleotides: TGCAGTGCTAGACAGTACAATGAGCAGTTCTTC. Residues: CSARQYNEQFF.

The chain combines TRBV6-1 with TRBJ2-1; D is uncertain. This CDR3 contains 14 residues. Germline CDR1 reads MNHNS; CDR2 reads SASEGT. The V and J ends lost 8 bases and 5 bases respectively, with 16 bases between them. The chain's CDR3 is CASLTQILDNEQFF. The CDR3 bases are TGTGCCAGCCTGACACAGATCCTGGACAATGAGCAGTTCTTC.

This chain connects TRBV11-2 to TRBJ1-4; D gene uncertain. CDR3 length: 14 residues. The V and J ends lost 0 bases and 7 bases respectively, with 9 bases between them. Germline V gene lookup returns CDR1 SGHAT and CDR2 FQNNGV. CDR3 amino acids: CASSLEGLGEKLFF. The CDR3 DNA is TGTGCCAGCAGCTTAGAGGGGTTAGGTGAAAAACTGTTTTTT.

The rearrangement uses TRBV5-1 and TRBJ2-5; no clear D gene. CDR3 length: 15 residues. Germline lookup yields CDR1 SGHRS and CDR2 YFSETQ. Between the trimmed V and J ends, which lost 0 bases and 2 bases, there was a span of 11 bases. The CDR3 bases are TGCGCCAGCAGCTTGGAGGACGGGCCACAAGAGACCCAGTACTTC. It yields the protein CASSLEDGPQETQYF.

In nucleotides, the CDR3 is TGTGCCAGCGGAGAATCGGGACGGAGCTATGGCTACACCTTC. Translated: CASGESGRSYGYTF. J is TRBJ1-2 and V is TRBV28; perhaps TRBD1 as D (5 bases). CDR1 is MDHEN and CDR2 is SYDVKM in the germline V gene. V lost 8 bases and J 4 bases, leaving 17 bases between the germline ends. This CDR3 is built from 14 residues.

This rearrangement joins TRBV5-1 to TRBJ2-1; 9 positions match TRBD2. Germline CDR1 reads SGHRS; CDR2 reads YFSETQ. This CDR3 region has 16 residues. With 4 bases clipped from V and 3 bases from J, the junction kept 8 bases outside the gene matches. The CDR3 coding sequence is TGCGCCAGCAGCCCCTTAGCGGGAGCGTTCTACAATGAGCAGTTCTTC. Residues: CASSPLAGAFYNEQFF.

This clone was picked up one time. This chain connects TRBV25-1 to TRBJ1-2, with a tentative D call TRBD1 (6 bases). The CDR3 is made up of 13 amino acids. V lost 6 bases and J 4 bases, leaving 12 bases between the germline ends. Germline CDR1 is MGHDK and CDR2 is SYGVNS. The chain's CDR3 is CASRPGVGYGYTF. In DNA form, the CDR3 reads TGTGCCAGCAGACCAGGGGTTGGCTATGGCTACACCTTC.

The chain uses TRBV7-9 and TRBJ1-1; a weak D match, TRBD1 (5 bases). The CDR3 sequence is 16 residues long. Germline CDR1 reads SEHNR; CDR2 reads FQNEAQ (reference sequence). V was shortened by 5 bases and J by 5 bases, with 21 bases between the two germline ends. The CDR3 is CASSPFGTPKETEAFF. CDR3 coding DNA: TGTGCCAGCAGCCCCTTCGGGACTCCCAAGGAGACTGAAGCTTTCTTT.

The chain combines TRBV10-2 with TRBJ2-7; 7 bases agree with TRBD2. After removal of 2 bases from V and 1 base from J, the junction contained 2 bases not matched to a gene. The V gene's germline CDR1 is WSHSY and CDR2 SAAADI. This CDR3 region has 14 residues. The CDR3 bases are TGCGCCAGCAGTGAGCAGGGAGGGTCCTACGAGCAGTACTTC. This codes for CASSEQGGSYEQYF.

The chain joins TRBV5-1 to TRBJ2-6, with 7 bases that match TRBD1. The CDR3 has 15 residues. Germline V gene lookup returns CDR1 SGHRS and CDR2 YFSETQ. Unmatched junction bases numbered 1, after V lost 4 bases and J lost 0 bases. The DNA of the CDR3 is TGCGCCAGCAGCAACAGGGGCTCTGGGGCCAACGTCCTGACTTTC. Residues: CASSNRGSGANVLTF. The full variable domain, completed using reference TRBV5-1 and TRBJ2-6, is KAGVTQTPRYLIKTRGQQVTLSCSPISGHRSVSWYQQTPGQGLQFLFEYFSETQRNKGNFPGRFSGRQFSNSRSEMNVSTLELGDSALYLCASSNRGSGANVLTFGAGSRLTVL.

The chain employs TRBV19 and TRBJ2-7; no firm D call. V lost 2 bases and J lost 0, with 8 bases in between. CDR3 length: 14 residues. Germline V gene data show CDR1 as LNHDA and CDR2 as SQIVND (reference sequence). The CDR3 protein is CASSIQKTSYEQYF. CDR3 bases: TGTGCCAGTAGTATACAGAAAACCTCCTACGAGCAGTACTTC.

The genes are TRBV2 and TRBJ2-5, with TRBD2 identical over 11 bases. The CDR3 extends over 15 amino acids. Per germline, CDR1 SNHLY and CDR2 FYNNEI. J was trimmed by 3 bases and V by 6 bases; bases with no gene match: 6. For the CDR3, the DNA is TGTGCCAGCAGGGGGTTGGGACTAGCGGAAGAGACCCAGTACTTC. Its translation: CASRGLGLAEETQYF.

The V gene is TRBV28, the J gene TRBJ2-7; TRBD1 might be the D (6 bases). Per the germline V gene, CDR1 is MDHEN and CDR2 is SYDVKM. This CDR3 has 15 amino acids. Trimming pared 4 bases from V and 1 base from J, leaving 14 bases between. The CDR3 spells CASSSYHRVSYEQYF. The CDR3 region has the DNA TGTGCCAGCAGTTCCTACCACAGGGTTTCCTACGAGCAGTACTTC. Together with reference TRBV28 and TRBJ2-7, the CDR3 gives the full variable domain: DVKVTQSSRYLVKRTGEKVFLECVQDMDHENMFWYRQDPGLGLRLIYFSYDVKMKEKGDIPEGYSVSREKKERFSLILESASTNQTSMYLCASSSYHRVSYEQYFGPGTRLTVT.

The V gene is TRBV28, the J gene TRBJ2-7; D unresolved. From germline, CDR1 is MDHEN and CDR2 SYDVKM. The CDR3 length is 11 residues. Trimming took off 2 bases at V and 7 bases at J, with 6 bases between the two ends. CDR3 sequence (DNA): TGTGCCAGCAGTTTACAGGCGGAGCAGTACTTC. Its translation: CASSLQAEQYF.

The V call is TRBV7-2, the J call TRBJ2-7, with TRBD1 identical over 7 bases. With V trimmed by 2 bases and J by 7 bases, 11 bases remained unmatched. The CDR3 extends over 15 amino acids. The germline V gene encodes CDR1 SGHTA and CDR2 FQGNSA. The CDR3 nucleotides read TGTGCCAGCAGCTTAAGAGGGGGCCCTACTGGGGAGCAGTACTTC. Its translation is CASSLRGGPTGEQYF.

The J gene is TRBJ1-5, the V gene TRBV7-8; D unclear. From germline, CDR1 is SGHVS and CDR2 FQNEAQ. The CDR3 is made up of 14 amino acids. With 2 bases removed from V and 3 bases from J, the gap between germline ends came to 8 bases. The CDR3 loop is CASSLYGNNQPQHF. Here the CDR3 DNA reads TGTGCCAGCAGCTTATACGGCAACAATCAGCCCCAGCATTTT.

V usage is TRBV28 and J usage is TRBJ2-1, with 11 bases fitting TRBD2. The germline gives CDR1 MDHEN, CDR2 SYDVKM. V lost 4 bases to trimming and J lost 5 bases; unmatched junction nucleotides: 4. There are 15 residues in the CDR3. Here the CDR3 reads CASSYLAGGDNEQFF. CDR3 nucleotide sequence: TGTGCCAGCAGTTATCTAGCGGGAGGAGACAATGAGCAGTTCTTC.

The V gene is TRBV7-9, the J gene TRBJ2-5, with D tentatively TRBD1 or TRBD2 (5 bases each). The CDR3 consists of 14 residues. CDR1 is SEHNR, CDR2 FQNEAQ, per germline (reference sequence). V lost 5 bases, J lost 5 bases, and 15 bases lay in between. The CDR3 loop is CASSGDPETETQYF. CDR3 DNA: TGTGCCAGCAGCGGGGACCCGGAGACGGAGACCCAGTACTTC.

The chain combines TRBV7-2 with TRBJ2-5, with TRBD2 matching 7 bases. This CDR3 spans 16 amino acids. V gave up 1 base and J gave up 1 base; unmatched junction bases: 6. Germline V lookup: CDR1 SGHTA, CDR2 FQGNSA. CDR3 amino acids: CASSLGVAGSQETQYF. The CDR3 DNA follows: TGTGCCAGCAGCTTAGGGGTAGCGGGTTCCCAAGAGACCCAGTACTTC.